The source of this TCR beta chain is a study of neurological immune-mediated disorders. V lost 4 bases, J lost 8 bases, and 8 bases stayed unmatched. Looked up from germline, CDR1 is SGHRS and CDR2 is YFSETQ. The CDR3 spans 15 residues. Time point indicated: longitudinal time-point 2. TCRdb ran MiXCR on the 5' RACE reads and lists one entry per CDR3 protein. The sample lists 80,000 to 100,000 distinct CDR3 sequences; approximately 6% were seen once. This clonotype came up many times. The TCR was taken from a woman aged 55-75 years with multiple sclerosis. Sequencing was done on a sample of PBMCs. This sequence joins TRBV5-1 and TRBJ1-4; 10 bases match TRBD1. CDR3 protein: CASSPEGQGNEKLFF. The DNA for the CDR3 is TGCGCCAGCAGCCCGGAGGGACAGGGGAACGAAAAACTGTTTTTT.